This entry lists 6 T cell receptor beta chains sequenced from one sample in a study of T cells in Graves' hyperthyroidism and ophthalmopathy. Amplification of TCR beta CDR3 regions used RNA as the template. First-round RT-PCR targeting the TCR CDR3 was performed with the HTBI primer set. TCRdb recomputed calls from the multiplex PCR reads with MiXCR, one row per CDR3 protein. The sample holds about 270,000 distinct CDR3 sequences; around 20% are singletons and the top ten take under 65%. The sample consisted of blood. These receptors all come from a man under 40 with Graves' ophthalmopathy.

This clonotype was seen repeatedly, ten times or more. The rearrangement uses TRBV6-2 or TRBV6-3 and TRBJ2-4; 9 positions match TRBD2. CDR1 and CDR2 from the germline V gene are MNHEY and SVGEGT. J gave up 1 base and V 4 bases, and 5 bases lay outside the gene matches. The CDR3 runs to 16 residues. The CDR3 bases are TGTGCCAGCAGTTGGGGACTAGCCTGGGCCAAAAACATTCAGTACTTC. This encodes CASSWGLAWAKNIQYF.

V is TRBV3-1 and J is TRBJ1-3, with D uncertain. Trimming took off 1 base at V and 1 base at J, with 11 bases between the two ends. There are 16 residues in the CDR3. Per germline, CDR1 LGHDT and CDR2 YNNKEL (reference sequence). CDR3 loop: CASSQGRRASGNTIYF. In nucleotides, the CDR3 is TGTGCCAGCAGCCAAGGGAGGAGGGCGTCTGGAAACACCATATATTTT.

The CDR3 protein is CASSHHTIYGYTF. The CDR3 DNA is TGCGCCAGCAGCCATCACACAATATATGGCTACACCTTC. The rearrangement uses TRBV4-1 and TRBJ1-2; D ambiguous. CDR1 is MGHRA, CDR2 YSYEKL, per germline. V lost 3 bases and J 5 bases, leaving 10 bases between the germline ends. The CDR3 runs 13 residues.

This clonotype was picked up a small number of times. This chain connects TRBV18 to TRBJ2-7; D uncertain. CDR3 length equals 13 residues. V shed 3 bases and J shed 2 bases, with 8 bases lying between them. The germline CDR1 and CDR2 sequences are KGHSH and LQKENI. Written as DNA, the CDR3 is TGTGCCAGCTCACCCAGGCAAGCCTACGAGCAGTACTTC. Translation gives CASSPRQAYEQYF.

The rearrangement joins TRBV19 to TRBJ1-2; the D is unclear. With 3 bases removed from V and 3 bases from J, the gap between germline ends came to 8 bases. Germline V CDR1 and CDR2: LNHDA, SQIVND (reference sequence). CDR3 length: 13 residues. The CDR3 nucleotides are TGTGCCAGTAGTATTGAGAGGGACTATGGCTACACCTTC. This codes for CASSIERDYGYTF.

In its sample, this clonotype was seen many times. This rearrangement joins TRBV30 to TRBJ2-1; D gene uncertain. V was clipped by 2 bases and J by 6 bases, with 17 bases between them. The CDR3 contains 15 residues. Germline V gene lookup returns CDR1 GTSNPN and CDR2 SVGIG (reference sequence). The CDR3 nucleotides read TGTGCCTGGAGTCTCCCAACTCTAGGCTTCAATGAGCAGTTCTTC. It encodes CAWSLPTLGFNEQFF.